The T cell receptor beta chain described here comes from a study of T cell repertoires in cytomegalovirus infection. Across the whole study: Peptides in the study included HLA-C-restricted and HLA-B-restricted CMV epitopes. Carrying CMV and the relevant HLA type showed in public TCR beta signatures.

TCRdb used MiXCR to reprocess the reads, holding one entry per CDR3 protein. This repertoire shows approximately 110,000 distinct CDR3 sequences, roughly 32% found once; its top ten account for roughly 53%. Study-wide points: There were HLA-C-restricted CMV-specific TCR beta clonotypes dominating the ex vivo response. Carriage of CMV together with the relevant HLA was identifiable through cumulative public TCR beta family frequency.

This clonotype has a handful of counts. Its specificity is unknown. This CDR3 spans 15 amino acids. J lost 4 bases, V lost 5 bases, and 5 bases had no gene match. Germline V gene data show CDR1 as SEHNR and CDR2 as FQNEAQ (reference sequence). The sample consisted of CD8+ T cells from cultured PBMCs, taken from culture after CMV antigen stimulation. The sequence came from a human donor in good health (CMV status not recorded). Some clones in this sample may be carry-over from other donors' samples. The rearrangement links TRBV7-9 to TRBJ2-3, with 11 nucleotides matching TRBD1. This chain's CDR3 is CASSLWTGGADTQYF. The CDR3 DNA reads as TGTGCCAGCAGCCTATGGACAGGGGGCGCAGATACGCAGTATTTT. The whole variable domain, remainder taken from reference TRBV7-9 and TRBJ2-3, is DTGVSQNPRHKITKRGQNVTFRCDPISEHNRLYWYRQTLGQGPEFLTYFQNEAQLEKSRLLSDRFSAERPKGSFSTLEIQRTEQGDSAMYLCASSLWTGGADTQYFGPGTRLTVL.